A selection of T cell receptor beta chains follows, all from one sample in a study of human T cells and chemical hapten exposure. TCRdb called the RACE reads again in MiXCR, with one record for every CDR3 protein. The table shows about 110,000 distinct CDR3 sequences, with less than 15% occurring only once. Sequenced here: whole blood, sampled in connection with sensitization to the hapten diphenylcyclopropenone (DPC). These receptor sequences come from a woman between 50 and 59 years old with alopecia areata. Some clones in this sample may be carry-over from other donors' samples. Each CDR3 is given with its conserved first and last residue. The order of the fields is V gene, clone size, J gene, D gene, CDR3 DNA, CDR3 protein. D genes are given only for firm matches. Clone size is given for some rows only: seen once, a few or many times, or a class if the clone is expanded.

v_gene: TRBV19; abundance: .; j_gene: TRBJ1-5; d_gene: .; CDR3nt: TGTGCCAGTAGTATTTCCTCAGAAGCCCAGCATTTT; CDR3aa: CASSISSEAQHF
v_gene: TRBV3-1; abundance: .; j_gene: TRBJ2-6; d_gene: .; CDR3nt: TGTGCCAGCAGCCAAACCCGTGAGGCCCTCTCTGGGGCCAACGTCCTGACTTTC; CDR3aa: CASSQTREALSGANVLTF
v_gene: TRBV29-1; abundance: few; j_gene: TRBJ1-1; d_gene: .; CDR3nt: TGCAGCGTTGGCAGGGAGAACACTGAAGCTTTCTTT; CDR3aa: CSVGRENTEAFF
v_gene: TRBV4-2; abundance: .; j_gene: TRBJ1-1; d_gene: .; CDR3nt: TGTGCCAGCAGCCAAGATAGGTCCTCAGAGGACACTGAAGCTTTCTTT; CDR3aa: CASSQDRSSEDTEAFF
v_gene: TRBV7-9; abundance: .; j_gene: TRBJ2-7; d_gene: TRBD1; CDR3nt: TGTGCCAGCAACCCCCGTACAGGGGGGTCCTACGAGCAGTACTTC; CDR3aa: CASNPRTGGSYEQYF
v_gene: TRBV11-2; abundance: .; j_gene: TRBJ1-1; d_gene: .; CDR3nt: TGTGCCAGCAGCTACCATTCGAACACTGAAGCTTTCTTT; CDR3aa: CASSYHSNTEAFF
v_gene: TRBV6-6; abundance: few; j_gene: TRBJ2-5; d_gene: TRBD1; CDR3nt: TGTGCCAGCAGTACAGGGGGTTTCGGGACCCAGTACTTC; CDR3aa: CASSTGGFGTQYF
v_gene: TRBV4-1; abundance: .; j_gene: TRBJ2-7; d_gene: TRBD1; CDR3nt: TGCGCCAGCAGCTACGGACAGGGGGGAAGGTCCTACGAGCAGTACTTC; CDR3aa: CASSYGQGGRSYEQYF
v_gene: TRBV12-3/TRBV12-4; abundance: many; j_gene: TRBJ1-1; d_gene: .; CDR3nt: TGTGCCAGCAGTTTTTCAGGGATGATGAACACTGAAGCTTTCTTT; CDR3aa: CASSFSGMMNTEAFF
v_gene: TRBV11-2; abundance: many; j_gene: TRBJ1-5; d_gene: TRBD1; CDR3nt: TGTGCCAGCAGCTTAGCCATGGGACAGGGTCAGCCCCAGCATTTT; CDR3aa: CASSLAMGQGQPQHF
v_gene: TRBV4-1; abundance: many; j_gene: TRBJ1-1; d_gene: .; CDR3nt: TGCGCCAGCAGCCAAGCGTTGGGGAACACTGAAGCTTTCTTT; CDR3aa: CASSQALGNTEAFF
v_gene: TRBV5-1; abundance: .; j_gene: TRBJ2-3; d_gene: .; CDR3nt: TGCGCCAGCAGCGTACCACCTGCGGATACGCAGTATTTT; CDR3aa: CASSVPPADTQYF
v_gene: TRBV15; abundance: few; j_gene: TRBJ1-1; d_gene: .; CDR3nt: TGTGCCACCAGCAGAGCTGGGGGGAGAAATGAAGCTTTCTTT; CDR3aa: CATSRAGGRNEAFF
v_gene: TRBV10-3; abundance: many; j_gene: TRBJ2-1; d_gene: TRBD2; CDR3nt: TGTGCCATCAGTGATAGCGGGAGCTCCTACAATGAGCAGTTCTTC; CDR3aa: CAISDSGSSYNEQFF
v_gene: TRBV7-6; abundance: few; j_gene: TRBJ2-3; d_gene: TRBD2; CDR3nt: TGTGCCAGCAGCTTAGCGGGAGGGCTAGATACGCAGTATTTT; CDR3aa: CASSLAGGLDTQYF
v_gene: TRBV7-6; abundance: few; j_gene: TRBJ1-5; d_gene: .; CDR3nt: TGTGCCAGCAGCTTAGGCACAGTGGACGGGTTAGAGCCCCAGCATTTT; CDR3aa: CASSLGTVDGLEPQHF
v_gene: TRBV28; abundance: .; j_gene: TRBJ1-1; d_gene: TRBD1; CDR3nt: TGTGCCAGCAGTCTAAGGACAGGAGTAACTGAAGCTTTCTTT; CDR3aa: CASSLRTGVTEAFF
v_gene: TRBV6-2/TRBV6-3; abundance: few; j_gene: TRBJ1-1; d_gene: .; CDR3nt: TGTGCCAGCAGTCCCGACAATGAAGCTTTCTTT; CDR3aa: CASSPDNEAFF
v_gene: TRBV11-2; abundance: .; j_gene: TRBJ1-2; d_gene: .; CDR3nt: TGTGCCAGCAGCTCGACAGGCTACTATGGCTACACCTTC; CDR3aa: CASSSTGYYGYTF
v_gene: TRBV7-2; abundance: .; j_gene: TRBJ1-1; d_gene: TRBD1; CDR3nt: TGTGCCAGCAGCTTCACAGGGGAGGTTGAAGCTTTCTTT; CDR3aa: CASSFTGEVEAFF
v_gene: TRBV28; abundance: .; j_gene: TRBJ1-5; d_gene: .; CDR3nt: TGTGCCAGCAGAGCGGGGTTTTTAAGCAATCAGCCCCAGCATTTT; CDR3aa: CASRAGFLSNQPQHF
v_gene: TRBV5-4; abundance: .; j_gene: TRBJ2-1; d_gene: TRBD2; CDR3nt: TGTGCCAGCAGCTTGGAGTCTAGCGGTTACAATGAGCAGTTCTTC; CDR3aa: CASSLESSGYNEQFF
v_gene: TRBV11-2; abundance: few; j_gene: TRBJ2-7; d_gene: TRBD2; CDR3nt: TGTGCCAGCAGCCTGGGCCAGGGAGGGTACGAGCAGTACTTC; CDR3aa: CASSLGQGGYEQYF
v_gene: TRBV28; abundance: many; j_gene: TRBJ2-5; d_gene: TRBD2; CDR3nt: TGTGCCATCACTAGTGGAGGAGCGGGGGGCTTCCAAGAGACCCAGTACTTC; CDR3aa: CAITSGGAGGFQETQYF
v_gene: TRBV6-5; abundance: .; j_gene: TRBJ2-3; d_gene: .; CDR3nt: TGTGCCAGCAGTTACTCGTTAACAGACACAGATACGCAGTATTTT; CDR3aa: CASSYSLTDTDTQYF
v_gene: TRBV20-1; abundance: few; j_gene: TRBJ2-1; d_gene: TRBD1; CDR3nt: TGCAGTGCTAGAGATCACAGGGACAGGGTCCGTGAGCAGTTCTTC; CDR3aa: CSARDHRDRVREQFF
v_gene: TRBV29-1; abundance: few; j_gene: TRBJ2-3; d_gene: .; CDR3nt: TGCAGCGTTGATAGGCCAACCCGGGTTACGCAGTATTTT; CDR3aa: CSVDRPTRVTQYF
v_gene: TRBV5-1; abundance: .; j_gene: TRBJ2-3; d_gene: TRBD2; CDR3nt: TGCGCCAGCAGCTTGGCTCAAGCGGGAGGCACAGATACGCAGTATTTT; CDR3aa: CASSLAQAGGTDTQYF
v_gene: TRBV7-2; abundance: .; j_gene: TRBJ1-5; d_gene: .; CDR3nt: TGTGCCAGCAGCTCCCGTGAGGGCAATCAGCCCCAGCATTTT; CDR3aa: CASSSREGNQPQHF
v_gene: TRBV11-2; abundance: .; j_gene: TRBJ2-7; d_gene: .; CDR3nt: TGTGCCAGCAGTTATTCAGGGGCCTACGAGCAGTACTTC; CDR3aa: CASSYSGAYEQYF
v_gene: TRBV27; abundance: .; j_gene: TRBJ2-3; d_gene: TRBD2; CDR3nt: TGTGCCAGCAAACTAGCGGGGGTTAGCACAGATACGCAGTATTTT; CDR3aa: CASKLAGVSTDTQYF
v_gene: TRBV6-6; abundance: once; j_gene: TRBJ2-5; d_gene: .; CDR3nt: TGTGCCAGCAGTTACGGGCCCGGGAGCCCCGGCCATGAGACCCAGTACTTC; CDR3aa: CASSYGPGSPGHETQYF
v_gene: TRBV7-2; abundance: .; j_gene: TRBJ2-3; d_gene: .; CDR3nt: TGTGCCAGCAGCCCTGGGACTGCTGGGGATACGCAGTATTTT; CDR3aa: CASSPGTAGDTQYF
v_gene: TRBV29-1; abundance: few; j_gene: TRBJ2-2; d_gene: .; CDR3nt: TGCAGCGCTTTCCAGGGTTCTTCGAACACCGGGGAGCTGTTTTTT; CDR3aa: CSAFQGSSNTGELFF
v_gene: TRBV29-1; abundance: many; j_gene: TRBJ1-1; d_gene: .; CDR3nt: TGCAGCGTTAGGGCGGCCCAGAGTTGGACTGAAGCTTTCTTT; CDR3aa: CSVRAAQSWTEAFF
v_gene: TRBV18; abundance: many; j_gene: TRBJ2-2; d_gene: .; CDR3nt: TGTGCCAGCTCACCATTACGAGGGAGAGGGTCGACCGGGGAGCTGTTTTTT; CDR3aa: CASSPLRGRGSTGELFF
v_gene: TRBV18; abundance: few; j_gene: TRBJ1-4; d_gene: .; CDR3nt: TGTGCCAGCTCACCGTTTACACGGGATGAAAAACTGTTTTTT; CDR3aa: CASSPFTRDEKLFF
v_gene: TRBV7-2; abundance: .; j_gene: TRBJ2-1; d_gene: .; CDR3nt: TGTGCCAGCAGCTTAGCCGCGACTAAGTACAATGAGCAGTTCTTC; CDR3aa: CASSLAATKYNEQFF
v_gene: TRBV3-1; abundance: many; j_gene: TRBJ1-1; d_gene: .; CDR3nt: TGTGCCAGCAGCCAAGACGGGGTAAGGGCTGAAGCTTTCTTT; CDR3aa: CASSQDGVRAEAFF
v_gene: TRBV3-1; abundance: few; j_gene: TRBJ1-2; d_gene: TRBD1; CDR3nt: TGTGCCAGCAGCCAAGGAGGGACAGCTGGGAACTATGGCTACACCTTC; CDR3aa: CASSQGGTAGNYGYTF
v_gene: TRBV18; abundance: few; j_gene: TRBJ1-1; d_gene: .; CDR3nt: TGTGCCAGCCTCAAGAACACTGAAGCTTTCTTT; CDR3aa: CASLKNTEAFF
v_gene: TRBV29-1; abundance: many; j_gene: TRBJ1-1; d_gene: .; CDR3nt: TGCAGCGTAGCCCCACCGGGACTGAGGAACACTGAAGCTTTCTTT; CDR3aa: CSVAPPGLRNTEAFF
v_gene: TRBV10-2; abundance: many; j_gene: TRBJ2-3; d_gene: TRBD2; CDR3nt: TGCGCCGTGTCTTTTAGCGGGGGCAGCACAGATACGCAGTATTTT; CDR3aa: CAVSFSGGSTDTQYF
v_gene: TRBV5-5; abundance: .; j_gene: TRBJ2-7; d_gene: .; CDR3nt: TGTGCCAGCAGCTTTCTGTGGGCAGGGGACTACGAGCAGTACTTC; CDR3aa: CASSFLWAGDYEQYF
v_gene: TRBV19; abundance: .; j_gene: TRBJ1-5; d_gene: .; CDR3nt: TGTGCCAGTAGTCCTCTGACAGCGGATAAGGAGCCCCAGCATTTT; CDR3aa: CASSPLTADKEPQHF
v_gene: TRBV6-6; abundance: .; j_gene: TRBJ1-5; d_gene: .; CDR3nt: TGTGCCAGCACCCCCCGCAGGGCCCCAAATCAGCCCCAGCATTTT; CDR3aa: CASTPRRAPNQPQHF
v_gene: TRBV7-9; abundance: .; j_gene: TRBJ2-3; d_gene: TRBD1; CDR3nt: TGTGCCAGCAGCCGGTCTAGACAGGGGTGGAGCACAGATACGCAGTATTTT; CDR3aa: CASSRSRQGWSTDTQYF
v_gene: TRBV6-6; abundance: .; j_gene: TRBJ2-3; d_gene: TRBD1; CDR3nt: TGTGCCAGCAGTTACCCTTTCCGACAGGGTCCGAGGGGCGCGGCACTCACAGATACGCAGTATTTT; CDR3aa: CASSYPFRQGPRGAALTDTQYF
v_gene: TRBV19; abundance: .; j_gene: TRBJ1-5; d_gene: .; CDR3nt: TGTGCCAGTACCACGGGACTTCTTCCCGGCAATCAGCCCCAGCATTTT; CDR3aa: CASTTGLLPGNQPQHF
v_gene: TRBV7-8; abundance: .; j_gene: TRBJ1-1; d_gene: .; CDR3nt: TGTGCCAGCGGGGTCCGCACTGAAGCTTTCTTT; CDR3aa: CASGVRTEAFF
v_gene: TRBV20-1; abundance: .; j_gene: TRBJ1-5; d_gene: .; CDR3nt: TGCAGTGCTCCGCGGGGTTATAGCAATCAGCCCCAGCATTTT; CDR3aa: CSAPRGYSNQPQHF
v_gene: TRBV29-1; abundance: few; j_gene: TRBJ2-5; d_gene: .; CDR3nt: TGCAGGGAACAAGAGACCCAGTACTTC; CDR3aa: CREQETQYF
v_gene: TRBV13; abundance: many; j_gene: TRBJ2-7; d_gene: .; CDR3nt: TGTGCCAGCAGCTTAGGGCCGTCCTACGAGCAGTACTTC; CDR3aa: CASSLGPSYEQYF
v_gene: TRBV11-2; abundance: many; j_gene: TRBJ2-7; d_gene: .; CDR3nt: TGTGCCAGCAGCTCGGTAAAAGCAGGGCTCGAGCAGTACTTC; CDR3aa: CASSSVKAGLEQYF
v_gene: TRBV6-2/TRBV6-3; abundance: few; j_gene: TRBJ1-1; d_gene: .; CDR3nt: TGTGCCAGCAAACTCCAGGGTTTCGGTCGAGCTTTCTTT; CDR3aa: CASKLQGFGRAFF